The 8 T cell receptor beta chains in this list originate from one sample, sequenced in a study of OX40 agonist ivuxolimab in advanced cancers. This table comes from immunoSEQ multiplex PCR, and its TCRdb copy is limited to in-frame clones, with some not included. The data contain 73,000 or so clones, roughly 80% of them singletons. The sample in question was CD4+ or CD8+ T cells sorted from blood, obtained in a trial of the OX40 agonist ivuxolimab. These receptors all come from an adult with an advanced solid tumor such as melanoma, head and neck, liver or kidney cancer.

This sequence joins TRBV9 and TRBJ2-1; tentative D call: TRBD2 (6 bases). Trimming shortened V by 0 bases and J by 9 bases, and 16 bases separated the two germline ends. The CDR3 has 15 residues. CDR1 is SGDLS and CDR2 is YYNGEE in the germline V gene. CDR3 sequence reads: CASSVDPGVLAEQFF. In nucleotides, the CDR3 is TGTGCCAGCAGCGTAGACCCGGGAGTGCTTGCTGAGCAGTTCTTC.

The chain carries TRBV28 and TRBJ1-3; 8 bases map to TRBD1. The length of the CDR3 is 15 residues. With V trimmed by 2 bases and J by 3 bases, 3 bases remained unmatched. The V gene's germline CDR1 is MDHEN and CDR2 SYDVKM. The CDR3 coding sequence is TGTGCCAGCAGTTTACCTGACAGGGGTGGAAACACCATATATTTT. Translating gives CASSLPDRGGNTIYF.

The chain carries TRBV30 and TRBJ2-7; D is ambiguous. The V and J ends lost 3 bases and 5 bases respectively, with 26 bases between them. In germline, CDR1 is GTSNPN, CDR2 SVGIG (reference sequence). The CDR3 spans 17 residues. CDR3 sequence (DNA): TGTGCCTGGAGGGACCCTACTGCCTGGCAGAAAAGTCACGAGCAGTACGTC. As protein: CAWRDPTAWQKSHEQYV.

This chain uses TRBV12-5 with TRBJ2-3; the match to TRBD1 covers 8 bases. After removal of 5 bases from V and 5 bases from J, the junction contained 9 bases not matched to a gene. CDR3 length equals 15 residues. Germline V gene lookup returns CDR1 LGHNT and CDR2 FRNRAP. The CDR3 is CASGGRGLIGDTQYF. CDR3 nucleotides: TGTGCTAGTGGTGGCAGGGGGCTTATTGGAGATACGCAGTATTTT.

This clone was seen ten or more times. The chain links TRBV7-3 to TRBJ1-1; D is ambiguous. In germline, CDR1 is SGHTA, CDR2 FQGTGA. The CDR3 loop spans 14 amino acids. V was pared by 6 bases and J by 4 bases, with 15 bases between. The CDR3 DNA sequence: TGTGCCAGCAGTCTCGGCATTATGGGCACTGAAGCTTTCTTT. Amino acids: CASSLGIMGTEAFF.

The chain has TRBV2 and TRBJ2-3, with 7 nucleotides matching TRBD2. The germline V gene encodes CDR1 SNHLY and CDR2 FYNNEI. The CDR3 sequence is 14 residues long. Trimming removed 5 bases from V and 2 bases from J; junction bases left unmatched: 4. The CDR3 here is CASSSGIYTDTQYF. CDR3 nucleotides: TGTGCCAGCAGTAGCGGGATTTACACAGATACGCAGTATTTT.

This clone was detected only a few times. This chain links TRBV2 with TRBJ1-6; D not resolved. Germline V gene data show CDR1 as SNHLY and CDR2 as FYNNEI. The CDR3 is 18 residues long. Trimming shortened V by 4 bases and J by 3 bases, and 19 bases separated the two germline ends. CDR3 region: CASSGWSGTGDYNSPLHF. In nucleotides, the CDR3 is TGTGCCAGCAGTGGTTGGTCAGGCACTGGAGACTATAATTCACCCCTCCACTTT.

In this sample, this clone turned up once. V usage is TRBV5-1 and J usage is TRBJ2-2; weak D call: TRBD2 (5 bases). CDR3 length: 14 amino acids. V lost 1 base and J 4 bases, leaving 8 bases between the germline ends. Germline V gene sequence: CDR1 SGHRS, CDR2 YFSETQ. The CDR3 loop is CASSLYAGTGELFF. CDR3 bases: TGCGCCAGCAGCTTGTACGCGGGCACCGGGGAGCTGTTTTTT.